The sequence of this T cell receptor beta chain was determined in a study of blood T cell repertoires in COVID-19. TCRdb's copy holds only in-frame clones and misses some; the assay was immunoSEQ multiplex PCR. The data hold more than 60,000 clones, with over 80% observed a single time. The CDR3 runs 13 residues. CDR1 SNHLY and CDR2 FYNNEI come from the germline V gene. The ends were cut back, 1 base at V and 4 bases at J, with 5 bases in the middle. This sequence originates from a man between 45 and 60 years old with acute or convalescent COVID-19. The rearrangement joins TRBV2 to TRBJ2-1; D not certain. The material sequenced was peripheral blood. The CDR3 here is CASSEDSYNEQFF. The CDR3 DNA follows: TGTGCCAGCAGTGAAGACTCATACAATGAGCAGTTCTTC.